This is a list of T cell receptor beta chains from one sample in a study of OX40 agonist ivuxolimab in advanced cancers. This table comes from immunoSEQ multiplex PCR, and its TCRdb copy is limited to in-frame clones, with some not included. Seen here are around 67,000 clones, 80% observed once, and the top ten hold approximately 1.2%. The sample here was CD4+ or CD8+ T cells sorted from blood, taken in a trial of the OX40 agonist ivuxolimab. The receptors were gathered from an adult with an advanced solid tumor such as melanoma, head and neck, liver or kidney cancer. Both conserved end residues are part of each CDR3. A D gene is named only where the DNA matches it firmly. Size is omitted from some rows. Given values are once, few, many or a class for expanded clones.

TRBJ2-3 - - TRBV18 11 TGTGCCAGCTCACGGGTAGATACGCAGTATTTT CASSRVDTQYF
TRBJ1-4 TRBD1 - TRBV5-6 16 TGTGCCAGCAGCTTGGTTGGGACAGGGGAATATGAAAAACTGTTTTTT CASSLVGTGEYEKLFF
TRBJ2-1 TRBD2 - TRBV14 18 TGTGCCAGCAGCCAAGATTCCGCTAGCGGGGGGCTCTACAATGAGCAGTTCTTC CASSQDSASGGLYNEQFF
TRBJ1-2 - once TRBV2 13 TGTGCCAGCAGTGAAGTGGGACGGGGCGGCTACACCTTC CASSEVGRGGYTF
TRBJ1-5 - - TRBV7-2 16 TGTGCCAGCAGCCCAGGGACCGCAAAATTCAATCAGCCCCAGCATTTT CASSPGTAKFNQPQHF
TRBJ2-7 - few TRBV4-1 18 TGCGCCAGCAGCCGAGCACCCCGGGACGGAAGGTTCTCCTACGAGCAGTACTTC CASSRAPRDGRFSYEQYF
TRBJ2-1 TRBD1 - TRBV5-1 15 TGCGCCAGCACCCCACGGACAGGGGCGAGTAGTGAGCAGTTCTTC CASTPRTGASSEQFF
TRBJ1-2 - - TRBV4-3 15 TGCGCCAGCAGCCCCAGTACGGGGGGGGACTATGGCTACACCTTC CASSPSTGGDYGYTF
TRBJ2-7 - - TRBV5-1 15 TGCGCCAGCAGCCCGGGGACGGATCCATCCTACGAGCAGTACTTC CASSPGTDPSYEQYF
TRBJ1-1 TRBD1 - TRBV25-1 14 TGTGCCAGCAGATTAGGGGGCAAGAACACTGAAGCTTTCTTT CASRLGGKNTEAFF
TRBJ2-5 TRBD2 - TRBV5-5 16 TGTGCCAGCAGCTTCGCTAGCGGGGGGCAGGGGGAGACCCAGTACTTC CASSFASGGQGETQYF
TRBJ1-5 TRBD1 - TRBV19 14 TGTGCCAGTTCCCCACAGGGGTGGGGTCAGCCCCAGCATTTT CASSPQGWGQPQHF